This T cell receptor (beta chain) is drawn from a study of T cells expressing NK-cell markers. Study summary: The sequencing cohort of eight donors included seven HCMV-seropositive individuals and one seronegative individual.

TCR beta cDNA was generated via 5'RACE template switching incorporating UMIs. TCRdb reprocessed the 5' RACE reads and stores each CDR3 protein as one record, lacking DNA. The repertoire table contains about 460,000 distinct CDR3 sequences. Turning to this clonotype: Its antigen is unknown.

Study-wide results and caveats: Dominance of the CD3+CD56-NKG2C+ fraction by these clonotypes also held in a handful of donors. Dominant NKG2C+ clonotypes were found to form about 1.0-7.5% of CD8+ T cells in six donors.

CDR3 length equals 13 residues. Germline CDR1 and CDR2: DFQATT and SNEGSKA (reference sequence). The chain couples TRBV20-1 to TRBJ2-2. The source material was blood T cells: a sorted CD56 or NKG2C T cell subset, CD4+ or CD8+ T cells, or bulk PBMC T cells (not recorded which). The receptor comes from a woman in her forties or fifties in good health. This CDR3 reads CSARDLLSEELFF.